A selection of T cell receptor beta chains follows, all from one sample in a study of blood T cell repertoires in COVID-19. TCRdb keeps only in-frame clones here, not all; method: immunoSEQ multiplex PCR. The table records about 170,000 clones, about 90% of them present only once. The sample comprised PBMCs or T cells enriched from blood (not recorded which). These receptors all stem from a human donor with acute COVID-19. The donor label of this sample is uncertain. The CDR3 runs from the conserved cysteine through the conserved F or W. The order of the fields is J gene, V gene, D gene, clone size, CDR3 DNA, CDR3 protein. The D gene is left open where the match is weak. Rows may omit the clone size; those that give it use once, few, many or a size class.

TRBJ2-7	TRBV27	TRBD1	.	TGTGCCAGCAAGACTGACAGGGGAGGTTCCTACGAGCAGTACTTC	CASKTDRGGSYEQYF
TRBJ2-1	TRBV9	TRBD2	.	TGTGCCAGCAGCCCCGGACTAGCGGGGGCCTACGAGCAGTTCTTC	CASSPGLAGAYEQFF
TRBJ2-3	TRBV7-2	TRBD1	.	TGTGCCAGCAGCTTACGACAGGGGGGGACAGATACGCAGTATTTT	CASSLRQGGTDTQYF
TRBJ1-6	TRBV25-1	.	.	TGTGCCAGCAGTGAATGGAGTCCGCTTAATTCACCCCTCCACTTT	CASSEWSPLNSPLHF
TRBJ2-1	TRBV18	TRBD2	once	TGTGCCAGCTCACTACCGCGGGGGGGCCAAAATGAGCAGTTCTTC	CASSLPRGGQNEQFF
TRBJ2-1	TRBV3-1/TRBV3-2	.	.	TGTGCCAGCAGCTCCCTCCAGGACAATGAGCAGTTCTTC	CASSSLQDNEQFF
TRBJ1-1	TRBV7-3	TRBD1	.	TGTGCCAGCAGCAAAGAAAATCCGGGACAGGGATCCCTGAACACTGAAGCTTTCTTT	CASSKENPGQGSLNTEAFF
TRBJ1-3	TRBV7-7	.	once	TGTGCCAGCCGAATGGGGCACAGTGGAAACACCATATATTTT	CASRMGHSGNTIYF
TRBJ2-2	TRBV3-1/TRBV3-2	TRBD1	.	TGTGCCAGCAGCCAAGATGGGACAGGGGGCTCCGGGGAGCTGTTTTTT	CASSQDGTGGSGELFF
TRBJ1-5	TRBV6-2/TRBV6-3	TRBD1	.	TGTGCCAGCAGCGCCGGGACAGGGGGCCTTTATAGCAATCAGCCCCAGCATTTT	CASSAGTGGLYSNQPQHF